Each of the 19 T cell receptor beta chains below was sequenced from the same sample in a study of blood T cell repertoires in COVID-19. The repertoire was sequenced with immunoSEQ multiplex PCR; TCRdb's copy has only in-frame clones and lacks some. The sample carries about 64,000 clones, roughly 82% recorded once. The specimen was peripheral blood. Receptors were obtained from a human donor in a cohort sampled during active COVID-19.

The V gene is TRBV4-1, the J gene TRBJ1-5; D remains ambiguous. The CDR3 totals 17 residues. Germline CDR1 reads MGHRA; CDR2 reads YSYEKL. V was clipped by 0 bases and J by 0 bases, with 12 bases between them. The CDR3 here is CASSQEGLSFSNQPQHF. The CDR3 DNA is TGCGCCAGCAGCCAAGAAGGACTCAGTTTTAGCAATCAGCCCCAGCATTTT.

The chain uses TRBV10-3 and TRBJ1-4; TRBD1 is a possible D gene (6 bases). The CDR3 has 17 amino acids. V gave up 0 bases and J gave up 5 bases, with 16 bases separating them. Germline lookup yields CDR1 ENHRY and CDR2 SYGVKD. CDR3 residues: CAISESRSLTGNEKLFF. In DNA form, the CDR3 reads TGTGCCATCAGTGAGTCCAGATCCCTTACAGGGAATGAAAAACTGTTTTTT.

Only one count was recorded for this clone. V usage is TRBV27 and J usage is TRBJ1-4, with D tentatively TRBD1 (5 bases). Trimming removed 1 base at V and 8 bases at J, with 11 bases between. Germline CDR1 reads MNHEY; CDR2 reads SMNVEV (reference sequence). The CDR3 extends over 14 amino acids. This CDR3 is CASSLWGVGEKLFF. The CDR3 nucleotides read TGTGCCAGCAGTTTATGGGGGGTCGGCGAAAAACTGTTTTTT. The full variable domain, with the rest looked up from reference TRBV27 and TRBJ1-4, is EAQVTQNPRYLITVTGKKLTVTCSQNMNHEYMSWYRQDPGLGLRQIYYSMNVEVTDKGDVPEGYKVSRKEKRNFPLILESPSPNQTSLYFCASSLWGVGEKLFFGSGTQLSVL.

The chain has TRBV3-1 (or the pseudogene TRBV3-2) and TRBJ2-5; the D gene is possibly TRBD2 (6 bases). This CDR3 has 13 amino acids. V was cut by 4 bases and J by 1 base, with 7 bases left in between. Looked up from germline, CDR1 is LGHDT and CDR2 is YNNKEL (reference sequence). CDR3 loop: CASSLAVQETQYF. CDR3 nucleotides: TGTGCCAGCAGCCTAGCGGTCCAAGAGACCCAGTACTTC.

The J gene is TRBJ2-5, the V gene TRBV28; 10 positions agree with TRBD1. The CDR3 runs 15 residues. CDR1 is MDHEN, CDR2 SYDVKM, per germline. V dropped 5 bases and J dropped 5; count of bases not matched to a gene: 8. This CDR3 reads CASSQRQGAWETQYF. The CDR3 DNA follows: TGTGCCAGCAGTCAGCGACAGGGGGCATGGGAGACCCAGTACTTC.

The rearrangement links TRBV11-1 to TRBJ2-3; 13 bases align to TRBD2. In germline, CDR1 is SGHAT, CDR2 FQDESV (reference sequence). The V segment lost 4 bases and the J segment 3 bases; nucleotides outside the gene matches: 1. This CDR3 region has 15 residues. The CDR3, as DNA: TGTGCCAGCAGCTGGACTAGCGGGGGAACAGATACGCAGTATTTT. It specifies CASSWTSGGTDTQYF.

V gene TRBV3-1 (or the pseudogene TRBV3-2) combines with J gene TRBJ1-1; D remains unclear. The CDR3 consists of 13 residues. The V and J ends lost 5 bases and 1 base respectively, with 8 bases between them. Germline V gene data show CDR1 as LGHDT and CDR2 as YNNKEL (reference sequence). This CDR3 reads CASSSHPNTEAFF. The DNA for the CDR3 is TGTGCCAGCAGCTCACACCCGAACACTGAAGCTTTCTTT.

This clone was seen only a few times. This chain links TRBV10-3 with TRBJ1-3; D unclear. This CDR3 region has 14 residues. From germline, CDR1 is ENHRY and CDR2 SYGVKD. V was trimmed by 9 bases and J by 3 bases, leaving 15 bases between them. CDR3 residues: CAMRGGENGNTIYF. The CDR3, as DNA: TGTGCCATGAGAGGCGGGGAGAATGGAAACACCATATATTTT.

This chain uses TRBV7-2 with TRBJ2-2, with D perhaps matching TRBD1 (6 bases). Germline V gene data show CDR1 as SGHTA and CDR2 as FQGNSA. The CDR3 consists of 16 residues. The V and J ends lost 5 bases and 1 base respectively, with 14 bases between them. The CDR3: CASSPPGAENTGELFF. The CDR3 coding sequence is TGTGCCAGCAGCCCCCCAGGGGCGGAGAACACCGGGGAGCTGTTTTTT.

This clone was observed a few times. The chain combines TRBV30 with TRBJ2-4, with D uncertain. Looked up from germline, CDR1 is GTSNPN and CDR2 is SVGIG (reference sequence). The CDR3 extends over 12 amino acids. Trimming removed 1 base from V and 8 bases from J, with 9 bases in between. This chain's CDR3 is CAWSGGIDIQYF. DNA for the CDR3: TGTGCCTGGAGTGGCGGTATAGACATTCAGTACTTC.

CDR3 sequence: CASSSAPSGSEFF. Here the CDR3 DNA reads TGTGCCAGCAGCTCAGCCCCTAGCGGGAGTGAGTTCTTC. The rearrangement joins TRBV7-9 to TRBJ2-1, with 10 nucleotides matching TRBD2. CDR1 is SEHNR, CDR2 FQNEAQ, per germline (reference sequence). The CDR3 contains 13 residues. After removal of 4 bases from V and 14 bases from J, the junction contained 8 bases not matched to a gene. Using reference TRBV7-9 and TRBJ2-1 for the parts outside the CDR3, the full variable domain is DTGVSQNPRHKITKRGQNVTFRCDPISEHNRLYWYRQTLGQGPEFLTYFQNEAQLEKSRLLSDRFSAERPKGSFSTLEIQRTEQGDSAMYLCASSSAPSGSEFFGPGTRLTVL.

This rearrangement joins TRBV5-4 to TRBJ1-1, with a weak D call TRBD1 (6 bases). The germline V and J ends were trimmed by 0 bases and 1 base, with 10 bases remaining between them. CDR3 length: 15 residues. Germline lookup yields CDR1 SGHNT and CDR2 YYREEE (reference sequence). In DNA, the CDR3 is TGTGCCAGCAGCTTGGTGGGCAGGGGGAACACTGAAGCTTTCTTT. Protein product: CASSLVGRGNTEAFF.

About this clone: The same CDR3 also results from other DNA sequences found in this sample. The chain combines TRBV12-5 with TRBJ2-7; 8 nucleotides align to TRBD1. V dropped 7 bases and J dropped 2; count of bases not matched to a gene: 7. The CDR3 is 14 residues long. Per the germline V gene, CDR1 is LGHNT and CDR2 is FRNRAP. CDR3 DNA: TGTGCTAGTGCCCCGGACAGGGCCGCCTACGAGCAGTACTTC. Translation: CASAPDRAAYEQYF.

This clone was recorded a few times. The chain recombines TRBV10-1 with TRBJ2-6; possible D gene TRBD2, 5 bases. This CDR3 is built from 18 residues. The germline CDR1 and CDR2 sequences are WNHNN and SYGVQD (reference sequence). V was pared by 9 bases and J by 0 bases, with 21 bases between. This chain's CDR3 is CARVSTSPTCSGANVLTF. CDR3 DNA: TGCGCCAGAGTTTCCACTAGTCCAACTTGCTCTGGGGCCAACGTCCTGACTTTC.

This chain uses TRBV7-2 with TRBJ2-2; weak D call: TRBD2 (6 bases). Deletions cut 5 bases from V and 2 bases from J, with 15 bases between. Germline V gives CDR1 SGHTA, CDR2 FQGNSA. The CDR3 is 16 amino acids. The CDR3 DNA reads TGTGCCAGCAGCAGATTACGACTAGAAAACACCGGGGAGCTGTTTTTT. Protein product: CASSRLRLENTGELFF.

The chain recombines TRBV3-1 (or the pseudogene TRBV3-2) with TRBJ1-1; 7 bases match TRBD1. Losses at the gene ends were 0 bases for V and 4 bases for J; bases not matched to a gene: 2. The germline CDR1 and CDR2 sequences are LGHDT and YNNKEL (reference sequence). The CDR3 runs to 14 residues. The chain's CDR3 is CASSQDTGATEAFF. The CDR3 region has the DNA TGTGCCAGCAGCCAAGATACAGGGGCCACTGAAGCTTTCTTT.

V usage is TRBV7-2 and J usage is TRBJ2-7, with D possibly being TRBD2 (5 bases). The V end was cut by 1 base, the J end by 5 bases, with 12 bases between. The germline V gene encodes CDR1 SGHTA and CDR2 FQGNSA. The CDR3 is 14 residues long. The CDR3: CASSLVGLGDEQYF. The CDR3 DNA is TGTGCCAGCAGCTTAGTAGGATTGGGAGACGAGCAGTACTTC.

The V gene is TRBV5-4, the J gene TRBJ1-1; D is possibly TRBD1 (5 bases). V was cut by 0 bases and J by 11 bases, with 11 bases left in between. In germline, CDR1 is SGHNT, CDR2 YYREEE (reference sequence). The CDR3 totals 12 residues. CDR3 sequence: CASSLEMQGAFF. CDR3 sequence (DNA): TGTGCCAGCAGCTTGGAAATGCAGGGTGCTTTCTTT.

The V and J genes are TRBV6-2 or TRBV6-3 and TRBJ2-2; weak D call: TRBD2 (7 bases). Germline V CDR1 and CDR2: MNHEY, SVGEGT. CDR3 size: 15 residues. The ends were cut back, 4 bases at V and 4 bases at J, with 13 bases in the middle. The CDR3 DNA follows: TGTGCCAGCAGTTTGGGACTACAGGGCACCGGGGAGCTGTTTTTT. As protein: CASSLGLQGTGELFF.